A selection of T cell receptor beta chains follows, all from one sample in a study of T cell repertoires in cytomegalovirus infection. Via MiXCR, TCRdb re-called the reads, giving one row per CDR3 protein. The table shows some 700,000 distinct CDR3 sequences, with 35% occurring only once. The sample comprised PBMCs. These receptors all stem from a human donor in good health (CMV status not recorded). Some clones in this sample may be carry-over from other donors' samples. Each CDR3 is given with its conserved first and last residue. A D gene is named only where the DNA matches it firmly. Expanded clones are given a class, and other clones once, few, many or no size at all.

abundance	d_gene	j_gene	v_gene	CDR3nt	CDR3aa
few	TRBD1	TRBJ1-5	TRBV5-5	TGTGCCAGCAGCTTGGGGGACAGCCTCAATCAGCCCCAGCATTTT	CASSLGDSLNQPQHF
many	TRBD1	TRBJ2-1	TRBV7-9	TGTGCCAGCAGTCCACCGGGACAGGGGTACAATGAGCAGTTCTTC	CASSPPGQGYNEQFF
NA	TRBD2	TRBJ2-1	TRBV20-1	TGCAGTGCTAGAGTTGGGAGGGATTTCATACCTCGCAACAATGAGCAGTTCTTC	CSARVGRDFIPRNNEQFF
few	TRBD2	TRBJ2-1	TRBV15	TGTGCCACCAGCAGTATTAGCGGGAGGGCCTGGCACAATGAGCAGTTCTTC	CATSSISGRAWHNEQFF
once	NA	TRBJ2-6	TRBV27	TGTGCCAGCAGTCCACCCGCCGGGGCCAACGTCCTGACTTTC	CASSPPAGANVLTF
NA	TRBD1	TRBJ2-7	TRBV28	TGTGCCAGCAGTTCATACAGGGGGCGCAGCCTCTACGAGCAGTACTTC	CASSSYRGRSLYEQYF
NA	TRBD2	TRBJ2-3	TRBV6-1	TGTGCCAGCAAGGTGTGGCTAGCGGATCCCACAGATACGCAGTATTTT	CASKVWLADPTDTQYF
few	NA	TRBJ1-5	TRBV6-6	TGTGCCAGCAGTTACTCGAAGATGAATCAGCCCCAGCATTTT	CASSYSKMNQPQHF
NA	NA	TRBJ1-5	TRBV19	TGTGCCAGTAGTAAAGAAATCAATAGCAATCAGCCCCAGCATTTT	CASSKEINSNQPQHF
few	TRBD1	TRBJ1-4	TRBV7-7	TGTGCTAGCAGCCCTGGACAGGGCGCCGGTGAAAAACTGTTTTTT	CASSPGQGAGEKLFF